This T cell receptor beta chain was profiled in a study of cytomegalovirus exposure and HLA in healthy donors. Study as a whole: From some 190 million T cells, an earlier analysis saw 120 million or so unique TCR beta sequences.

Study-wide results and limits: In a later analysis, a missense DCLRE1C variant was linked to TCR beta V- and J-gene trimming.

Primers included in the PCR were 60 Vbeta and 13 Jbeta primers. The assay was immunoSEQ multiplex PCR, and TCRdb's table has in-frame clones only and misses some. The sample holds 160,000 or so clones, over 80% seen once. Germline CDR1 is MNHEY and CDR2 is SMNVEV (reference sequence). The trim removed 7 bases at V and 3 bases at J, leaving 12 bases unmatched. The CDR3 has 19 amino acids. A word on this clone: Its target is unknown.

The specimen was PBMCs. The chain has TRBV27 and TRBJ2-1, with 16 bases that match TRBD2. This TCR derives from a woman under 30 in good health and CMV-seronegative. The DNA for the CDR3 is TGTGCCAGCACTGAGGAGGGACTAGCGGGGGGGGCTAGCTACAATGAGCAGTTCTTC. It translates to CASTEEGLAGGASYNEQFF.